These 21 T cell receptor beta chains came from one sample sequenced in a study of T cell changes during pregnancy in multiple sclerosis. Profiled with immunoSEQ multiplex PCR; TCRdb holds only in-frame clones, not every one. The sample includes about 92,000 clones, about 93% of them seen just once. Sample: peripheral blood, taken in the first trimester of pregnancy. The receptors were gathered from a female donor with multiple sclerosis, enrolled in a pregnancy study.

V usage is TRBV30 and J usage is TRBJ1-1; no clear D gene. CDR1 is GTSNPN, CDR2 SVGIG, per germline (reference sequence). The CDR3 runs to 13 residues. V was shortened by 0 bases and J by 1 base, with 6 bases between the two germline ends. Here the CDR3 reads CAWSVEANTEAFF. The CDR3 DNA follows: TGTGCCTGGAGTGTTGAGGCGAACACTGAAGCTTTCTTT.

This chain uses TRBV19 with TRBJ2-1; 11 bases line up with TRBD2. V was clipped by 6 bases and J by 6 bases; unmatched bases: 7. This CDR3 region has 15 residues. Germline values: CDR1 LNHDA, CDR2 SQIVND (reference sequence). CDR3 protein: CASSGLAGLGNEQFF. CDR3 coding DNA: TGTGCCAGTAGCGGACTAGCGGGCCTCGGCAATGAGCAGTTCTTC. The full variable domain, in which reference TRBV19 and TRBJ2-1 provide the parts outside the CDR3, is DGGITQSPKYLFRKEGQNVTLSCEQNLNHDAMYWYRQDPGQGLRLIYYSQIVNDFQKGDIAEGYSVSREKKESFPLTVTSAQKNPTAFYLCASSGLAGLGNEQFFGPGTRLTVL.

The chain joins TRBV19 to TRBJ1-5, with 7 bases fitting TRBD1. After removal of 9 bases from V and 0 bases from J, the junction contained 14 bases not matched to a gene. The length of the CDR3 is 17 residues. Per germline, CDR1 LNHDA and CDR2 SQIVND (reference sequence). The CDR3 reads CASLSGQGGYSNQPQHF. The CDR3 bases are TGTGCCAGCCTATCGGGGCAGGGGGGTTATAGCAATCAGCCCCAGCATTTT. The full variable domain, completed using reference TRBV19 and TRBJ1-5, is DGGITQSPKYLFRKEGQNVTLSCEQNLNHDAMYWYRQDPGQGLRLIYYSQIVNDFQKGDIAEGYSVSREKKESFPLTVTSAQKNPTAFYLCASLSGQGGYSNQPQHFGDGTRLSIL.

The chain couples TRBV7-6 to TRBJ1-3; 10 nucleotides agree with TRBD1. The CDR3 is 16 residues long. The germline V gene has CDR1 SGHVS and CDR2 FNYEAQ. With 3 bases clipped from V and 3 bases from J, the junction kept 5 bases outside the gene matches. This chain's CDR3 is CASSFRDRGIGNTIYF. The CDR3 bases are TGTGCCAGCAGCTTCCGGGACAGGGGAATTGGAAACACCATATATTTT.

The chain employs TRBV7-9 and TRBJ1-1; 7 bases fit TRBD1. The CDR3 has 14 amino acids. The V gene's germline CDR1 is SEHNR and CDR2 FQNEAQ (reference sequence). The V and J ends lost 5 bases and 4 bases, in that order; junction bases with no gene match: 7. The CDR3 sequence: CASSNYDRATEAFF. The CDR3 DNA is TGTGCCAGCAGCAATTACGACAGGGCCACTGAAGCTTTCTTT.

Only a few counts were recorded for this clone. The sample holds other DNA sequences that translate to the same CDR3. The chain recombines TRBV6-4 with TRBJ2-3; TRBD2 aligns across 8 bases. The germline V gene encodes CDR1 MRHNA and CDR2 SNTAGT. Unmatched junction bases numbered 1, after V lost 2 bases and J lost 0 bases. The CDR3 runs 15 residues. As DNA, the CDR3 is TGTGCCAGCAGTGACAGCGGGGGTAGCACAGATACGCAGTATTTT. Its protein product is CASSDSGGSTDTQYF.

The chain links TRBV11-2 to TRBJ1-3, with a weak D call TRBD1 (5 bases). Germline V gene data show CDR1 as SGHAT and CDR2 as FQNNGV. This CDR3 is built from 16 residues. With 4 bases removed from V and 0 bases from J, the gap between germline ends came to 13 bases. CDR3 loop: CASSSTSGGSGNTIYF. The CDR3 DNA follows: TGTGCCAGCAGCTCCACCTCGGGGGGCTCTGGAAACACCATATATTTT.

This chain uses TRBV19 with TRBJ2-5; no reliable D call. The ends were cut back, 4 bases at V and 3 bases at J, with 6 bases in the middle. Per the germline V gene, CDR1 is LNHDA and CDR2 is SQIVND (reference sequence). This CDR3 region has 12 residues. CDR3 DNA sequence: TGTGCCAGTAGTAGGCAGAAAGAGACCCAGTACTTC. Its protein product is CASSRQKETQYF.

The CDR3 DNA reads TGTGCCAGCGGGGGACAGGGGCCGACCACTGAAGCTTTCTTT. Translating it yields CASGGQGPTTEAFF. The chain carries TRBV11-2 and TRBJ1-1, with 10 positions matching TRBD1. The trim removed 8 bases at V and 4 bases at J, leaving 7 bases unmatched. CDR1 and CDR2 (germline): SGHAT, FQNNGV. The CDR3 is 14 residues long.

This clone came up once. The chain is built from TRBV6-5 and TRBJ2-6; D remains ambiguous. The V gene lost 4 bases and the J gene lost 2 bases, with 9 bases spanning the gap. Germline CDR1 reads MNHEY; CDR2 reads SVGAGI. There are 15 residues in the CDR3. The CDR3 region is CASSFQEAGANVLTF. As DNA, the CDR3 is TGTGCCAGCAGTTTTCAGGAAGCTGGGGCCAACGTCCTGACTTTC.

J is TRBJ2-7 and V is TRBV7-8, with D possibly being TRBD2 (5 bases). The CDR3 runs 15 residues. V was trimmed by 3 bases and J by 3 bases, leaving 15 bases between them. Germline assignment: CDR1 SGHVS and CDR2 FQNEAQ. The CDR3 DNA is TGTGCCAGCAGCTTGTCCGGGATCCGCAGCTACGAGCAGTACTTC. It encodes CASSLSGIRSYEQYF.

The chain combines TRBV7-3 with TRBJ1-4, with 7 positions matching TRBD1. The V and J ends lost 4 bases and 4 bases, in that order; junction bases with no gene match: 6. Germline values: CDR1 SGHTA, CDR2 FQGTGA. The CDR3 covers 15 residues. In nucleotides, the CDR3 is TGTGCCAGCAGCTCCCTAGGGACAGTTAATGAAAAACTGTTTTTT. It translates to CASSSLGTVNEKLFF.

The table lists this clone with a count of one. V gene TRBV5-5 combines with J gene TRBJ2-3, with D possibly matching TRBD2 (5 bases). Germline CDR1 SGHKS, CDR2 YYEKEE (reference sequence). There are 14 residues in the CDR3. The V end was cut by 1 base, the J end by 6 bases, with 12 bases between. The CDR3 coding sequence is TGTGCCAGCAGCTTGAGGCAGGAGGTCGATACGCAGTATTTT. Residues: CASSLRQEVDTQYF.

The chain couples TRBV25-1 to TRBJ1-4; D is unclear. Trimming took off 2 bases at V and 8 bases at J, with 6 bases between the two ends. The V gene's germline CDR1 is MGHDK and CDR2 SYGVNS. The CDR3 loop spans 12 amino acids. CDR3 amino acids: CASSEPGEKLFF. For the CDR3, the DNA is TGTGCCAGCAGTGAACCGGGGGAAAAACTGTTTTTT.

This CDR3 is CASSPGDTYEQYF. As DNA, the CDR3 is TGTGCCAGCAGCCCCGGGGACACTTACGAGCAGTACTTC. V gene TRBV7-3 combines with J gene TRBJ2-7; maybe TRBD1 (6 bases). Trimming took 5 bases from V and 4 from J, leaving 12 bases between them. The CDR3 has 13 amino acids. Germline V gene lookup returns CDR1 SGHTA and CDR2 FQGTGA. The variable domain in full, with the rest retrieved from reference TRBV7-3 and TRBJ2-7, is GAGVSQTPSNKVTEKGKYVELRCDPISGHTALYWYRQSLGQGPEFLIYFQGTGAADDSGLPNDRFFAVRPEGSVSTLKIQRTERGDSAVYLCASSPGDTYEQYFGPGTRLTVT.

V gene TRBV7-3 combines with J gene TRBJ2-1; possible D gene TRBD2, 5 bases. The CDR3 covers 12 residues. Trimming removed 0 bases at V and 10 bases at J, with 7 bases between. The V gene's germline CDR1 is SGHTA and CDR2 FQGTGA. In DNA form, the CDR3 reads TGTGCCAGCAGCTTAACGGGCGGGGAGCAGTTCTTC. The encoded protein is CASSLTGGEQFF.

J is TRBJ1-6 and V is TRBV4-1; D uncertain. Trimming removed 0 bases from V and 13 bases from J, with 19 bases in between. The CDR3 spans 16 residues. Germline V gives CDR1 MGHRA, CDR2 YSYEKL. The CDR3 region is CASSQEFSWTGVPLHF. Written as DNA, the CDR3 is TGCGCCAGCAGCCAAGAATTCAGCTGGACCGGGGTCCCCCTCCACTTT.

CDR3 sequence (DNA): TGTGCCAGCAGCTCTGGTCTGACAGAGCAGTTCTTC. Amino acid sequence: CASSSGLTEQFF. The rearrangement joins TRBV11-3 to TRBJ2-1; D ambiguous. V lost 4 bases and J lost 10, with 11 bases in between. Per the germline V gene, CDR1 is SGHNT and CDR2 is YENEEA. This CDR3 region has 12 residues.

This rearrangement joins TRBV4-1 to TRBJ1-6, with 9 bases that match TRBD1. V gave up 3 bases and J gave up 9 bases; unmatched junction bases: 6. Germline-derived CDR1 and CDR2 are MGHRA and YSYEKL. This CDR3 region has 15 residues. The CDR3 sequence: CASSQTQGAVSPLHF. CDR3 bases: TGCGCCAGCAGCCAGACACAGGGGGCGGTTTCACCCCTCCACTTT.

V is TRBV15 and J is TRBJ1-2; 10 nucleotides align to TRBD1. Trimming removed 1 base from V and 8 bases from J; junction bases left unmatched: 1. The CDR3 is made up of 13 amino acids. Germline CDR1 LNHNV, CDR2 YYDKDF (reference sequence). The CDR3 nucleotides are TGTGCCACCAGCAGAGGGACAGGGGGAGGCTACACCTTC. Protein sequence: CATSRGTGGGYTF.

J is TRBJ2-1 and V is TRBV5-6, with D perhaps TRBD1 (5 bases). CDR3 length: 16 amino acids. Per the germline V gene, CDR1 is SGHDT and CDR2 is YYEEEE. V lost 0 bases to trimming and J lost 3 bases, with 13 bases between them. CDR3 in DNA: TGTGCCAGCAGCTTGGGGACAACCATAATCTACAATGAGCAGTTCTTC. Its protein is CASSLGTTIIYNEQFF.